Presented here are 30 T cell receptor beta chains from one specimen sequenced in a study of blood T cells in healthy people across ages. Through a sample-barcoded 5' primer and a J-beta primer mix, a second PCR was run for about 6 to 11 cycles. TCRdb called the 5' RACE reads again in MiXCR, with one record for every CDR3 protein. In the table there are fewer than 1,000,000 distinct CDR3 sequences, roughly 44% of which are singletons. Sequenced sample: blood. All receptors derive from a man in his fifties or sixties in good health.

The V gene is TRBV7-2, the J gene TRBJ1-6; tentative D call: TRBD1 (5 bases). The CDR3 contains 15 residues. Germline values: CDR1 SGHTA, CDR2 FQGNSA. Trimming pared 4 bases from V and 13 bases from J, leaving 20 bases between. This CDR3 is CASSSTGQAQSPLHF. DNA of the CDR3: TGTGCCAGCAGCTCAACGGGGCAAGCGCAATCGCCCCTCCACTTT.

This chain links TRBV5-1 with TRBJ2-1, with D perhaps TRBD1 (5 bases). V was clipped by 2 bases and J by 5 bases, with 8 bases between them. Germline values: CDR1 SGHRS, CDR2 YFSETQ. This CDR3 comprises 13 residues. The CDR3 here is CASSFRDDNEQFF. The CDR3, as DNA: TGCGCCAGCAGCTTCAGGGATGACAATGAGCAGTTCTTC.

V is TRBV4-3 and J is TRBJ1-4; 11 bases map to TRBD1. V shed 3 bases, J shed 8 bases, and the junction held 2 bases outside the gene matches. In germline, CDR1 is LGHNA, CDR2 YSLEER. The CDR3 is made up of 14 amino acids. The CDR3 reads CASSQWTGGEKLFF. CDR3 coding DNA: TGCGCCAGCAGCCAGTGGACAGGGGGCGAAAAACTGTTTTTT.

The table lists this clonotype with a few counts. The V gene is TRBV29-1, the J gene TRBJ2-7; D is uncertain. This CDR3 has 13 residues. Germline loops: CDR1 SQVTM, CDR2 ANQGSEA. V was shortened by 0 bases and J by 0 bases, with 6 bases between the two germline ends. The CDR3 DNA is TGCAGCGTTGAAGAGCGAAGCTCCTACGAGCAGTACTTC. As protein: CSVEERSSYEQYF.

The CDR3: CASSLKSGATEQYF. The CDR3 region has the DNA TGTGCCAGCAGTTTAAAGAGTGGGGCTACCGAGCAGTACTTC. The chain employs TRBV28 and TRBJ2-7; possible D gene TRBD1, 5 bases. V was cut by 2 bases and J by 6 bases, with 14 bases left in between. CDR1 is MDHEN and CDR2 is SYDVKM in the germline V gene. The CDR3 is made up of 14 amino acids.

This clonotype showed up many times. The gene calls are TRBV20-1 and TRBJ2-7; D is perhaps TRBD1 (5 bases). This CDR3 is built from 11 residues. The germline CDR1 and CDR2 sequences are DFQATT and SNEGSKA (reference sequence). Trimming cost V 3 bases and J 3 bases, with 6 bases left between them. The CDR3 DNA sequence: TGCAGTGCTAGGGACAACTACGAGCAGTACTTC. This codes for CSARDNYEQYF.

This clonotype was seen only a few times. With a much larger clone just one base away, this may be a read error. The V and J genes are TRBV20-1 and TRBJ2-1; 11 bases are shared with TRBD2. Gene TRBJ2-7 matches the end of the DNA better, so the J call may be wrong. CDR3 size: 15 residues. Germline V gene sequence: CDR1 DFQATT, CDR2 SNEGSKA (reference sequence). This CDR3 is CSARELAGVNNEQYF. CDR3 nucleotide sequence: TGCAGTGCTAGAGAACTAGCGGGGGTGAACAATGAGCAGTACTTC.

The rearrangement joins TRBV11-1 to TRBJ1-1, with D uncertain. Deletions cut 5 bases from V and 2 bases from J, with 9 bases between. Germline V gene data show CDR1 as SGHAT and CDR2 as FQDESV (reference sequence). The CDR3 contains 13 residues. This CDR3 is CASSLTDNTEAFF. CDR3 nucleotide sequence: TGTGCCAGCAGCCTTACAGATAACACTGAAGCTTTCTTT.

In this sample, this clonotype turned up once. The junction does not match germline at one end; this may be a read error. The V and J genes are TRBV5-1 and TRBJ2-7; TRBD1 might be the D (8 bases). In germline, CDR1 is SGHRS, CDR2 YFSETQ. There are 12 residues in the CDR3. Written as DNA, the CDR3 is TGCGCCAGCAGCACAGGGGGGGACGAGCGGTACTTC. Protein sequence: CASSTGGDERYF.

This chain connects TRBV5-1 to TRBJ2-1; D unresolved. V was shortened by 0 bases and J by 0 bases, with 10 bases between the two germline ends. Germline CDR1 reads SGHRS; CDR2 reads YFSETQ. This CDR3 comprises 16 residues. The CDR3 DNA reads TGCGCCAGCAGCTTGGAAGCTAGGAGCTCCTACAATGAGCAGTTCTTC. It yields the protein CASSLEARSSYNEQFF.

V and J are TRBV4-3 and TRBJ1-5; D remains ambiguous. Trimming removed 5 bases at V and 8 bases at J, with 13 bases between. From germline, CDR1 is LGHNA and CDR2 YSLEER. The CDR3 covers 13 residues. The CDR3 protein is CASSYRVGEPQHF. The CDR3 nucleotides are TGCGCCAGCAGCTACCGGGTCGGTGAGCCCCAGCATTTT.

The chain carries TRBV27 and TRBJ1-1; D is undetermined. V lost 10 bases and J lost 5, with 14 bases in between. The germline gives CDR1 MNHEY, CDR2 SMNVEV (reference sequence). The CDR3 runs 12 residues. CDR3 region: CAMPVGRTEAFF. CDR3 DNA sequence: TGTGCCATGCCAGTGGGGAGGACTGAAGCTTTCTTT.

This clonotype was detected a few times. Here the CDR3 reads CASSQERQVGSPLHF. CDR3 in DNA: TGTGCCAGCAGCCAAGAGAGGCAGGTTGGGTCACCCCTCCACTTT. The rearrangement links TRBV4-2 to TRBJ1-6; D gene uncertain. The CDR3 is 15 amino acids. Germline CDR1 LGHNA, CDR2 YNFKEQ. Trimming left V 0 bases short and J 10 bases short, with 13 bases between.

V and J are TRBV7-2 and TRBJ2-3, with D possibly matching TRBD1 (6 bases). Trimming pared 4 bases from V and 4 bases from J, leaving 9 bases between. The CDR3 has 13 residues. Germline assignment: CDR1 SGHTA and CDR2 FQGNSA. The CDR3 DNA is TGTGCCAGCAGCTGGGGGACACCAGATACGCAGTATTTT. Translating gives CASSWGTPDTQYF.

A few counts support this clonotype. The chain carries TRBV9 and TRBJ2-1; 9 positions agree with TRBD2. This CDR3 has 16 residues. Germline V gene lookup returns CDR1 SGDLS and CDR2 YYNGEE. After removal of 3 bases from V and 5 bases from J, the junction contained 9 bases not matched to a gene. The CDR3 reads CASSDPWGTSNNEQFF. CDR3 nucleotides: TGTGCCAGCAGCGACCCGTGGGGGACTAGCAACAATGAGCAGTTCTTC. Full variable domain (missing parts from reference TRBV9 and TRBJ2-1): DSGVTQTPKHLITATGQRVTLRCSPRSGDLSVYWYQQSLDQGLQFLIQYYNGEERAKGNILERFSAQQFPDLHSELNLSSLELGDSALYFCASSDPWGTSNNEQFFGPGTRLTVL.

V usage is TRBV5-1 and J usage is TRBJ2-5; D is unclear. Trimming cost V 0 bases and J 5 bases, with 14 bases left between them. Germline CDR1 and CDR2: SGHRS and YFSETQ. The CDR3 totals 15 residues. Written as DNA, the CDR3 is TGCGCCAGCAGCTTGGGGACGGATCAAAGGGAGACCCAGTACTTC. Translated: CASSLGTDQRETQYF.

The rearrangement joins TRBV12-3 or TRBV12-4 to TRBJ2-7; D possibly corresponds to TRBD1 (6 bases). The germline V and J ends were trimmed by 6 bases and 6 bases, with 12 bases remaining between them. CDR3 length equals 12 residues. CDR3: CASSWGHREQYF. The CDR3 nucleotides are TGTGCCAGCAGCTGGGGACACCGCGAGCAGTACTTC.

The chain joins TRBV4-2 to TRBJ2-1, with 12 bases matching TRBD1. The V gene end was trimmed by 3 bases and the J gene end by 6 bases; junction bases not matched to a gene: 9. This CDR3 has 17 amino acids. Germline CDR1 reads LGHNA; CDR2 reads YNFKEQ. CDR3 nucleotide sequence: TGTGCCAGCAGCCATGTATCGGGACAGGGGGCGCGCAATGAGCAGTTCTTC. Protein product: CASSHVSGQGARNEQFF.

In its sample, this clonotype was seen a few times. The genes are TRBV27 and TRBJ1-2, with D possibly being TRBD1 (5 bases). V lost 5 bases and J 6 bases, leaving 13 bases between the germline ends. CDR3 length: 13 amino acids. Germline lookup yields CDR1 MNHEY and CDR2 SMNVEV (reference sequence). The CDR3 here is CASSVGRGDGYTF. The CDR3 DNA reads TGTGCCAGCAGTGTGGGACGAGGGGATGGCTACACCTTC.

This rearrangement joins TRBV20-1 to TRBJ2-5; perhaps TRBD1 as D (6 bases). The CDR3 loop spans 15 amino acids. Germline V gives CDR1 DFQATT, CDR2 SNEGSKA (reference sequence). V lost 3 bases and J lost 5, with 19 bases in between. CDR3 protein: CSASTPTGFIETQYF. The CDR3 coding sequence is TGCAGTGCTAGCACCCCCACAGGGTTCATCGAGACCCAGTACTTC.

This clonotype has ten or more counts. The rearrangement joins TRBV7-2 to TRBJ1-2; perhaps TRBD1 as D (5 bases). The CDR3 consists of 14 residues. The V end was cut by 4 bases, the J end by 5 bases, with 14 bases between. Germline V lookup: CDR1 SGHTA, CDR2 FQGNSA. The CDR3 DNA is TGTGCCAGCAGCTCATCCGGGGGGACGTATGGCTACACCTTC. Protein sequence: CASSSSGGTYGYTF.

The chain uses TRBV4-1 and TRBJ2-7; 10 bases fit TRBD1. The CDR3 contains 15 residues. V gave up 5 bases and J gave up 0 bases; unmatched junction bases: 4. Looked up from germline, CDR1 is MGHRA and CDR2 is YSYEKL. The CDR3 DNA reads as TGCGCCAGCAGCAAGGGACAGGGGAACTCCTACGAGCAGTACTTC. Translating it yields CASSKGQGNSYEQYF.

About this clonotype itself: One end of the junction is discordant with germline, which a read error may explain. This sequence joins TRBV5-1 and TRBJ2-3; the match to TRBD1 covers 9 bases. The CDR3 has 18 residues. Looked up from germline, CDR1 is SGHRS and CDR2 is YFSETQ. The CDR3 bases are TGCGCCGGCAGCCCCGGACAGGGGCTCCCCACTAGCACAGATACGCAGTATTTT. Amino acid sequence: CAGSPGQGLPTSTDTQYF.

This clonotype was seen a few times. This rearrangement joins TRBV28 to TRBJ1-6; D is ambiguous. Trimming stripped 4 bases from V and 10 bases from J, with 8 bases between. Germline V gene lookup returns CDR1 MDHEN and CDR2 SYDVKM. CDR3 length: 12 residues. The CDR3 nucleotides are TGTGCCAGCAGTTCTGCCCGGTCACCCCTCCACTTT. Translated: CASSSARSPLHF.

This clonotype was detected only once. With a much larger clone just one base away, this may be a read error. This chain connects TRBV7-9 to TRBJ2-5; no clear D gene. The DNA end lines up better with TRBJ2-1; the J call may be wrong. Germline V lookup: CDR1 SEHNR, CDR2 FQNEAQ (reference sequence). The CDR3 is made up of 13 amino acids. CDR3 nucleotides: TGTGCCAGCAGCACCGCCCCCCAAGAGACCCAGTTCTTC. Translated, it gives CASSTAPQETQFF.

V and J are TRBV12-3 or TRBV12-4 and TRBJ2-5; D is unresolved. The ends were cut back, 6 bases at V and 0 bases at J, with 14 bases in the middle. The CDR3 has 15 amino acids. The CDR3 protein is CASRSLHVHQETQYF. For the CDR3, the DNA is TGTGCCAGCAGATCCTTACATGTACACCAAGAGACCCAGTACTTC.

Points on this clonotype: At one end, the junction sequence differs from germline, possibly due to a read error. The genes are TRBV11-2 and TRBJ1-2; a possible D gene is TRBD1 (5 bases). Germline assignment: CDR1 SGHAT and CDR2 FQNNGV. The CDR3 length is 15 residues. The CDR3 spells CACSPGGISAHGYTF. The CDR3 DNA follows: TGTGCCTGCAGCCCGGGGGGGATCAGCGCCCATGGCTACACCTTC.

A word on this clonotype: Possible read error: a much larger clone is one base away. This chain uses TRBV29-1 with TRBJ1-2, with unresolved D. The germline V gene encodes CDR1 SQVTM and CDR2 ANQGSEA. The V end lost 3 bases, the J end lost 3 bases, and 17 bases lay between the germline ends. This CDR3 spans 15 amino acids. The CDR3 sequence is CSVDGRRAAHYGYTF. Written as DNA, the CDR3 is TGCAGCGTTGACGGTAGAAGGGCGGCTCACTATGGCTACACCTTC.

This clonotype was counted a few times. The chain recombines TRBV7-2 with TRBJ2-1; D could derive from TRBD1 or TRBD2 (5 bases each). V was clipped by 1 base and J by 5 bases, with 15 bases between them. The CDR3 is made up of 16 amino acids. Germline CDR1 reads SGHTA; CDR2 reads FQGNSA. CDR3 in amino acids: CASSLERGSGHNEQFF. In DNA, the CDR3 is TGTGCCAGCAGCTTAGAGAGGGGTTCAGGACACAATGAGCAGTTCTTC.

The chain has TRBV4-3 and TRBJ2-5; 8 nucleotides agree with TRBD2. This CDR3 has 16 residues. Germline V gene lookup returns CDR1 LGHNA and CDR2 YSLEER. Trimming took 1 base from V and 11 from J; bases not matched to a gene: 15. The CDR3 coding sequence is TGCGCCAGCAGCCAAGGCACCAGCGGGGGCCCAAATGAGCAGTACTTC. Its protein product is CASSQGTSGGPNEQYF.